The subject of this entry is one T cell receptor beta chain. CDR3 length: 15 residues. Trimming removed 2 bases from V and 0 bases from J, with 8 bases in between. Germline V lookup: CDR1 SGHTA, CDR2 FQGNSA. This sample stems from a study of identifying expanded T cells in peripheral blood. TCRdb's table, derived via immunoSEQ multiplex PCR, lists solely in-frame clones and lacks some. The repertoire consists of around 60,000 clones, with around 83% occurring once and the leading ten covering roughly 18%. Sequencing was performed on blood. This receptor was obtained from a person aged 18 to 69 in good health. This chain links TRBV7-2 with TRBJ2-4; D remains unclear. This CDR3 reads CASSLNLLAKNIQYF. As DNA, the CDR3 is TGTGCCAGCAGCTTAAATCTTCTAGCCAAAAACATTCAGTACTTC.